The entry below gives a single T cell receptor (beta chain) sequence along with its context. V lost 6 bases and J lost 9; bases outside the gene matches: 11. The CDR3 extends over 14 amino acids. CDR1 LNHDA and CDR2 SQIVND come from the germline V gene (reference sequence). TCRdb keeps only in-frame clones here, not all; method: immunoSEQ multiplex PCR. Among 40,000 to 50,000 clones, about 90% were seen once, and the ten largest hold roughly 0.55%. The data stem from a study of T cell changes during pregnancy in multiple sclerosis. The chain recombines TRBV19 with TRBJ1-5, with TRBD1 matching 7 bases. This sequence was found in a female donor with multiple sclerosis, enrolled in a pregnancy study. Specimen: CD4+ T cells from peripheral blood mononuclear cells, collected in the third trimester of pregnancy. Here the CDR3 reads CASRRGQGDRPQHF. CDR3 bases: TGTGCCAGTAGACGGGGCCAGGGGGATCGGCCCCAGCATTTT.